The 19 T cell receptor beta chains below were found in one sample sequenced in a study of blood T cell repertoires in COVID-19. The table came from immunoSEQ multiplex PCR; TCRdb's copy has only in-frame clones and leaves some out. The data contain tens of thousands of clones, about nine tenths of them seen just once; the ten biggest clones take up about a sixth. The material sequenced was peripheral blood. These receptors came from a man aged 60 to 75 with active or convalescent COVID-19.

The chain is built from TRBV29-1 and TRBJ2-3; D is possibly TRBD2 (5 bases). CDR1 and CDR2 from the germline V gene are SQVTM and ANQGSEA. Trimming shortened V by 4 bases and J by 1 base, and 6 bases separated the two germline ends. This CDR3 is 12 amino acids long. The CDR3: CSVVGGTDTQYF. The DNA of the CDR3 is TGCAGCGTTGTCGGGGGCACAGATACGCAGTATTTT.

The chain carries TRBV7-4 and TRBJ1-5; D ambiguous. The germline V gene has CDR1 SGHVT and CDR2 SQSDAQ. This CDR3 is 13 amino acids long. V gave up 2 bases and J gave up 3 bases, with 5 bases separating them. The CDR3 DNA reads TGTGCCAGCAGCTTAACTCTCAATCAGCCCCAGCATTTT. Encoded protein: CASSLTLNQPQHF.

The chain couples TRBV19 to TRBJ1-5; D gene unclear. Trimming left V 4 bases short and J 9 bases short, with 22 bases between. This CDR3 region has 16 residues. Looked up from germline, CDR1 is LNHDA and CDR2 is SQIVND (reference sequence). CDR3 sequence (DNA): TGTGCCAGTAGTAGTCGTGGAGGGAGCCCCCTAGGGCCCCAGCATTTT. This translates into CASSSRGGSPLGPQHF.

This rearrangement joins TRBV4-3 to TRBJ2-1; no reliable D call. This CDR3 is built from 13 residues. The V end was cut by 2 bases, the J end by 6 bases, with 8 bases between. Germline CDR1 is LGHNA and CDR2 is YSLEER. The CDR3 bases are TGCGCCAGCAGCCAAAGCAGGCTCAATGAGCAGTTCTTC. Protein sequence: CASSQSRLNEQFF.

This clone was found once. V usage is TRBV6-5 and J usage is TRBJ1-2, with D possibly TRBD1 on 5 matching bases. The CDR3 length is 14 residues. The V gene's germline CDR1 is MNHEY and CDR2 SVGAGI. V lost 5 bases, J lost 5 bases, and 15 bases lay in between. The CDR3 DNA is TGTGCCAGCAGTCCTTGGGGGGAAGGATATGGCTACACCTTC. The encoded protein is CASSPWGEGYGYTF.

The V call is TRBV2, the J call TRBJ1-5; D might be TRBD1 (5 bases). Trimming cost V 4 bases and J 2 bases, with 12 bases left between them. This CDR3 contains 15 residues. In germline, CDR1 is SNHLY, CDR2 FYNNEI. DNA of the CDR3: TGTGCCAGCAGTGTGGGGGGTAATCGCAATCAGCCCCAGCATTTT. Protein sequence: CASSVGGNRNQPQHF.

The gene calls are TRBV2 and TRBJ2-3; 9 positions match TRBD2. Unmatched junction bases numbered 4, after V lost 6 bases and J lost 0 bases. This CDR3 region has 15 residues. Per germline, CDR1 SNHLY and CDR2 FYNNEI. This CDR3 is CASRSGGSSTDTQYF. The CDR3 DNA follows: TGTGCCAGCAGGAGCGGGGGGTCTAGCACAGATACGCAGTATTTT.

The chain joins TRBV2 to TRBJ1-5, with D unclear. The CDR3 totals 16 residues. Germline assignment: CDR1 SNHLY and CDR2 FYNNEI. V gave up 2 bases and J gave up 0 bases, with 11 bases separating them. The CDR3 protein is CASSELGTNSNQPQHF. The CDR3 nucleotides read TGTGCCAGCAGTGAACTGGGCACCAATAGCAATCAGCCCCAGCATTTT. Looking up the rest from reference TRBV2 and TRBJ1-5 gives the full variable domain: EPEVTQTPSHQVTQMGQEVILRCVPISNHLYFYWYRQILGQKVEFLVSFYNNEISEKSEIFDDQFSVERPDGSNFTLKIRSTKLEDSAMYFCASSELGTNSNQPQHFGDGTRLSIL.

This clone has a single count. The chain employs TRBV6-5 and TRBJ1-5, with 7 bases lining up with TRBD1. V lost 0 bases to trimming and J lost 3 bases; unmatched junction nucleotides: 2. Germline V gene data show CDR1 as MNHEY and CDR2 as SVGAGI. The CDR3 sequence is 15 residues long. CDR3 sequence (DNA): TGTGCCAGCAGTTACTCGACAGGGTCCAATCAGCCCCAGCATTTT. It codes for CASSYSTGSNQPQHF.

This clone appeared a few times. The rearrangement uses TRBV28 and TRBJ2-7; a weak D match, TRBD2 (6 bases). The CDR3 totals 14 residues. Germline-derived CDR1 and CDR2 are MDHEN and SYDVKM. V lost 2 bases to trimming and J lost 5 bases, with 13 bases between them. CDR3: CASSLLATIHEQYF. CDR3 nucleotide sequence: TGTGCCAGCAGTTTACTAGCGACGATTCACGAGCAGTACTTC.

The DNA for the CDR3 is TGCGCCAGCAGCCCCGGACAGAATGAGCAGTTCTTC. This codes for CASSPGQNEQFF. The V call is TRBV5-1, the J call TRBJ2-1; D possibly corresponds to TRBD1 (6 bases). Germline V gene sequence: CDR1 SGHRS, CDR2 YFSETQ. There are 12 residues in the CDR3. Between the trimmed V and J ends, which lost 4 bases and 7 bases, there was a span of 9 bases.

CDR3 protein: CASSQATGFVSEQYF. The CDR3 DNA reads TGTGCCAGCAGCCAAGCAACAGGGTTTGTCAGCGAGCAGTACTTC. V usage is TRBV4-2 and J usage is TRBJ2-7, with D perhaps TRBD1 (6 bases). Trimming removed 1 base from V and 6 bases from J, with 16 bases in between. This CDR3 contains 15 residues. Germline V gene sequence: CDR1 LGHNA, CDR2 YNFKEQ.

The genes are TRBV19 and TRBJ1-6; 8 nucleotides align to TRBD1. Germline CDR1 and CDR2: LNHDA and SQIVND (reference sequence). The length of the CDR3 is 13 residues. The trim removed 7 bases at V and 7 bases at J, leaving 3 bases unmatched. The DNA for the CDR3 is TGTGCCAGTATGAGACAGGGGAATTCACCCCTCCACTTT. The encoded protein is CASMRQGNSPLHF.

The chain employs TRBV5-4 and TRBJ1-2, with 8 bases aligning to TRBD1. Germline V gives CDR1 SGHNT, CDR2 YYREEE (reference sequence). Trimming took 3 bases from V and 7 from J; bases not matched to a gene: 8. This CDR3 is 14 amino acids long. The CDR3 protein is CASSSGTGSGGYTF. Written as DNA, the CDR3 is TGTGCCAGCAGCTCCGGGACAGGTTCGGGTGGCTACACCTTC.

The chain uses TRBV7-8 and TRBJ2-2; D is possibly TRBD1 (6 bases). The CDR3 length is 17 residues. CDR1 is SGHVS, CDR2 FQNEAQ, per germline. V shed 6 bases and J shed 4 bases, with 21 bases lying between them. The CDR3 is CASRLEFNREFTGELFF. The CDR3 region has the DNA TGTGCCAGCAGACTCGAGTTTAACAGGGAATTCACCGGGGAGCTGTTTTTT.

V and J are TRBV7-3 and TRBJ2-2; a possible D gene is TRBD2 (6 bases). CDR1 and CDR2 (germline): SGHTA, FQGTGA. The CDR3 runs 14 residues. V gave up 3 bases and J gave up 5 bases, with 10 bases separating them. CDR3 loop: CASSFYGGTGELFF. The CDR3 coding sequence is TGTGCCAGCAGCTTCTACGGGGGTACCGGGGAGCTGTTTTTT. The whole variable domain, remainder taken from reference TRBV7-3 and TRBJ2-2, is GAGVSQTPSNKVTEKGKYVELRCDPISGHTALYWYRQSLGQGPEFLIYFQGTGAADDSGLPNDRFFAVRPEGSVSTLKIQRTERGDSAVYLCASSFYGGTGELFFGEGSRLTVL.

V is TRBV28 and J is TRBJ2-1; the match to TRBD2 covers 9 bases. The germline V gene encodes CDR1 MDHEN and CDR2 SYDVKM. This CDR3 has 13 residues. With V trimmed by 5 bases and J by 12 bases, 8 bases remained unmatched. This chain's CDR3 is CASSDGTSFVQFF. Written as DNA, the CDR3 is TGTGCCAGCAGTGACGGGACTAGCTTTGTGCAGTTCTTC. Variable domain in full (rest from reference TRBV28 and TRBJ2-1): DVKVTQSSRYLVKRTGEKVFLECVQDMDHENMFWYRQDPGLGLRLIYFSYDVKMKEKGDIPEGYSVSREKKERFSLILESASTNQTSMYLCASSDGTSFVQFFGPGTRLTVL.

The chain joins TRBV5-6 to TRBJ2-5; 11 bases are a match to TRBD2. V gave up 3 bases and J gave up 1 base; unmatched junction bases: 2. The length of the CDR3 is 15 residues. CDR1 and CDR2 (germline): SGHDT, YYEEEE. The CDR3, as DNA: TGTGCCAGCAGCTGGCTAGCGGGGGGCCAAGAGACCCAGTACTTC. The encoded protein is CASSWLAGGQETQYF. Based on the CDR3 plus reference TRBV5-6 and TRBJ2-5, the full variable domain is DAGVTQSPTHLIKTRGQQVTLRCSPKSGHDTVSWYQQALGQGPQFIFQYYEEEERQRGNFPDRFSGHQFPNYSSELNVNALLLGDSALYLCASSWLAGGQETQYFGPGTRLLVL.

The chain has TRBV20-1 and TRBJ1-1; D unresolved. From germline, CDR1 is DFQATT and CDR2 SNEGSKA (reference sequence). V was shortened by 3 bases and J by 1 base, with 6 bases between the two germline ends. The CDR3 loop spans 12 amino acids. The CDR3 DNA sequence: TGCAGTGCTAGTACGGGGAACACTGAAGCTTTCTTT. Protein sequence: CSASTGNTEAFF.